The 5 T cell receptor beta chains listed next were all sequenced from one sample in a study of CD8 T cells in ankylosing spondylitis. TCRdb redid the calling of the 5' RACE reads with MiXCR, one entry per CDR3 protein. The sample lists under 170,000 distinct CDR3 sequences, under 45% occurring once. Sequenced input: synovial fluid, either unsorted or a sorted T cell fraction (not recorded which). The receptor source for this set is a male donor with ankylosing spondylitis.

This chain links TRBV11-2 with TRBJ2-1, with TRBD2 matching 12 bases. This CDR3 comprises 16 residues. Looked up from germline, CDR1 is SGHAT and CDR2 is FQNNGV. After removal of 5 bases from V and 4 bases from J, the junction contained 6 bases not matched to a gene. Here the CDR3 reads CASSNGLAGNYNEQFF. As DNA, the CDR3 is TGTGCCAGCAGCAATGGACTAGCGGGGAATTACAATGAGCAGTTCTTC.

The J gene is TRBJ2-7, the V gene TRBV28; D not resolved. The CDR3 is made up of 14 amino acids. The V end lost 3 bases, the J end lost 0 bases, and 9 bases lay between the germline ends. Germline values: CDR1 MDHEN, CDR2 SYDVKM. CDR3 amino acids: CASSFTGHSYEQYF. The CDR3 nucleotides read TGTGCCAGCAGTTTTACGGGCCACTCCTACGAGCAGTACTTC. The whole variable domain, filled in from reference TRBV28 and TRBJ2-7, reads DVKVTQSSRYLVKRTGEKVFLECVQDMDHENMFWYRQDPGLGLRLIYFSYDVKMKEKGDIPEGYSVSREKKERFSLILESASTNQTSMYLCASSFTGHSYEQYFGPGTRLTVT.

This clonotype was found many times. This rearrangement joins TRBV27 to TRBJ2-7, with TRBD1 matching 8 bases. Unmatched junction bases numbered 2, after V lost 1 base and J lost 3 bases. CDR3 length: 14 amino acids. In germline, CDR1 is MNHEY, CDR2 SMNVEV (reference sequence). The CDR3: CASSLLQGGYEQYF. CDR3 DNA: TGTGCCAGCAGTTTATTACAGGGGGGCTACGAGCAGTACTTC.

This clonotype appeared many times. The rearrangement uses TRBV24-1 and TRBJ2-1; D remains unclear. V lost 4 bases and J lost 4, with 4 bases in between. Per the germline V gene, CDR1 is KGHDR and CDR2 is SFDVKD. The CDR3 runs 12 residues. The CDR3 sequence: CATSDSYNEQFF. CDR3 nucleotide sequence: TGTGCCACCAGTGACTCTTACAATGAGCAGTTCTTC.

The chain uses TRBV10-2 and TRBJ2-2; 8 bases agree with TRBD2. CDR1 is WSHSY, CDR2 SAAADI, per germline. V was clipped by 5 bases and J by 3 bases; unmatched bases: 14. The CDR3 consists of 18 residues. Here the CDR3 DNA reads TGCGCCAGCAGTCTGACCCCGGGACTAGAATTGGACACCGGGGAGCTGTTTTTT. This sequence encodes CASSLTPGLELDTGELFF.